The 27 T cell receptor beta chains below come from one sample, sequenced in a study of blood T cell repertoires in COVID-19. Sequencing used immunoSEQ multiplex PCR; TCRdb keeps in-frame clones, though not all of them. The sample records about 240,000 clones, 85% to 90% being singletons. The material sequenced was PBMCs or T cells enriched from blood (not recorded which). These receptors all stem from a woman in her twenties or thirties who had recovered from COVID-19.

The chain employs TRBV4-2 and TRBJ1-2, with TRBD1 as a possible D gene (5 bases). V shed 1 base and J shed 3 bases, with 12 bases lying between them. Germline CDR1 and CDR2: LGHNA and YNFKEQ. The CDR3 length is 15 residues. The CDR3 DNA follows: TGTGCCAGCAGCCAAGGCCCCGGGGGACACTATGGCTACACCTTC. Amino acids: CASSQGPGGHYGYTF.

The gene calls are TRBV12-3 or TRBV12-4 and TRBJ2-7; the D gene is possibly TRBD2 (6 bases). The CDR3 is 11 amino acids. V shed 6 bases and J shed 4 bases, with 7 bases lying between them. CDR3 bases: TGTGCCAGCAGCGGGGGTTACGAGCAGTACTTC. This encodes CASSGGYEQYF.

This chain joins TRBV5-4 and TRBJ2-7, with 7 bases fitting TRBD1. J gave up 0 bases and V 4 bases, and 1 base lay outside the gene matches. The V gene's germline CDR1 is SGHNT and CDR2 YYREEE (reference sequence). The CDR3 totals 13 residues. CDR3 nucleotides: TGTGCCAGCAGCAACAGGGGCTCCTACGAGCAGTACTTC. The encoded protein is CASSNRGSYEQYF.

A few counts support this clone. The V call is TRBV2, the J call TRBJ2-1; D is possibly TRBD1 (6 bases). Between the trimmed V and J ends, which lost 11 bases and 2 bases, there was a span of 28 bases. Germline V gene lookup returns CDR1 SNHLY and CDR2 FYNNEI. This CDR3 contains 18 residues. Here the CDR3 DNA reads TGTGCCTGGCCTGGGCCACCCCGAGGGCAGGGGACCTACAATGAGCAGTTCTTC. Protein: CAWPGPPRGQGTYNEQFF.

This chain joins TRBV28 and TRBJ2-7; TRBD2 matches at 13 bases. The germline CDR1 and CDR2 sequences are MDHEN and SYDVKM. The CDR3 length is 15 residues. V shed 6 bases, J shed 3 bases, and the junction held 5 bases outside the gene matches. The CDR3 sequence is CASRQTSGRFYEQYF. CDR3 nucleotide sequence: TGTGCCAGCAGACAGACTAGCGGGAGGTTCTACGAGCAGTACTTC.

This clone has only one observation. The chain combines TRBV6-5 with TRBJ2-5, with 10 bases fitting TRBD2. This CDR3 region has 16 residues. Germline V gene lookup returns CDR1 MNHEY and CDR2 SVGAGI. V was pared by 0 bases and J by 5 bases, with 6 bases of the junction left unmatched. The chain's CDR3 is CASSYSSTSGRETQYF. The CDR3 DNA reads as TGTGCCAGCAGTTACTCGTCGACTAGCGGGCGGGAGACCCAGTACTTC.

V gene TRBV19 combines with J gene TRBJ2-3; possible D gene TRBD1, 6 bases. V was trimmed by 5 bases and J by 0 bases, leaving 21 bases between them. Germline CDR1 reads LNHDA; CDR2 reads SQIVND (reference sequence). The CDR3 has 18 amino acids. The CDR3 spells CASSFRGHFSSSTDTQYF. In DNA, the CDR3 is TGTGCCAGTAGTTTTCGGGGACATTTTTCTTCTAGCACAGATACGCAGTATTTT.

Concerning this clone itself: The same CDR3 can be traced to other DNA sequences in this sample. This chain connects TRBV19 to TRBJ2-2; 10 nucleotides agree with TRBD1. V dropped 5 bases and J dropped 4; count of bases not matched to a gene: 4. The germline V gene has CDR1 LNHDA and CDR2 SQIVND (reference sequence). The CDR3 loop spans 15 amino acids. The CDR3: CASSRRTGGTGELFF. DNA of the CDR3: TGTGCCAGTAGTCGGCGGACAGGGGGCACCGGGGAGCTGTTTTTT.

The chain combines TRBV14 with TRBJ2-7; D perhaps matches TRBD2 (6 bases). Looked up from germline, CDR1 is SGHDN and CDR2 is FVKESK. The length of the CDR3 is 14 residues. The germline V and J ends were trimmed by 1 base and 1 base, with 8 bases remaining between them. The CDR3 bases are TGTGCCAGCAGCCAAGTAGCGGAGTCCTACGAGCAGTACTTC. Translation gives CASSQVAESYEQYF.

This chain uses TRBV9 with TRBJ1-1; 11 bases align to TRBD1. The CDR3 is 16 residues long. CDR1 SGDLS and CDR2 YYNGEE come from the germline V gene. J gave up 6 bases and V 0 bases, and 7 bases lay outside the gene matches. The chain's CDR3 is CASSVEDRGLWAEAFF. The CDR3 nucleotides read TGTGCCAGCAGCGTAGAGGACAGGGGGCTTTGGGCTGAAGCTTTCTTT. Supplemented by reference TRBV9 and TRBJ1-1, the full variable domain reads DSGVTQTPKHLITATGQRVTLRCSPRSGDLSVYWYQQSLDQGLQFLIQYYNGEERAKGNILERFSAQQFPDLHSELNLSSLELGDSALYFCASSVEDRGLWAEAFFGQGTRLTVV.

The rearrangement uses TRBV9 and TRBJ1-5; weak D call: TRBD1 (6 bases). Trimming left V 0 bases short and J 6 bases short, with 10 bases between. The CDR3 has 14 amino acids. Germline values: CDR1 SGDLS, CDR2 YYNGEE. The CDR3 sequence: CASSVGGPGQPQHF. As DNA, the CDR3 is TGTGCCAGCAGCGTAGGGGGGCCGGGTCAGCCCCAGCATTTT.

V is TRBV2 and J is TRBJ2-7; 8 bases fit TRBD1. The junction had 8 bases not matched to a gene; V was cut back by 8 bases and J by 5 bases. Germline CDR1 SNHLY, CDR2 FYNNEI. This CDR3 is built from 13 residues. The CDR3 region is CASARGHGNEQYF. DNA of the CDR3: TGTGCCAGCGCCAGGGGGCATGGGAACGAGCAGTACTTC.

This sequence joins TRBV4-1 and TRBJ2-7; a weak D match, TRBD2 (5 bases). In germline, CDR1 is MGHRA, CDR2 YSYEKL. V was cut by 1 base and J by 3 bases, with 19 bases left in between. This CDR3 comprises 17 residues. CDR3 residues: CASSQGENLRVRYEQYF. The CDR3 coding sequence is TGCGCCAGCAGCCAAGGGGAAAATTTGAGGGTGCGCTACGAGCAGTACTTC.

In this sample, this clone turned up once. This chain connects TRBV27 to TRBJ1-6; no clear D gene. The CDR3 loop spans 15 amino acids. Trimming took off 3 bases at V and 5 bases at J, with 11 bases between the two ends. In germline, CDR1 is MNHEY, CDR2 SMNVEV (reference sequence). CDR3 nucleotide sequence: TGTGCCAGCAGTTTGGGAGTCCTCAATAATTCACCCCTCCACTTT. It codes for CASSLGVLNNSPLHF.

The chain carries TRBV29-1 and TRBJ1-1, with D possibly being TRBD1 (6 bases). Trimming stripped 7 bases from V and 1 base from J, with 16 bases between. Germline CDR1 SQVTM, CDR2 ANQGSEA. CDR3 length: 14 amino acids. The CDR3 reads CSGHKGQTNTEAFF. The CDR3 DNA sequence: TGCAGCGGACATAAGGGACAAACGAACACTGAAGCTTTCTTT.

The CDR3 region has the DNA TGTGCCATCAGTGGTTTGGGCAGCGCGATAACCTCGGACAGGGAAAACACCGGGGAGCTGTTTTTT. Translated: CAISGLGSAITSDRENTGELFF. V gene TRBV10-3 combines with J gene TRBJ2-2, with 8 positions matching TRBD1. The CDR3 length is 22 residues. The germline gives CDR1 ENHRY, CDR2 SYGVKD. J lost 2 bases, V lost 4 bases, and 24 bases had no gene match.

V gene TRBV28 combines with J gene TRBJ1-2; 10 nucleotides line up with TRBD1. Germline values: CDR1 MDHEN, CDR2 SYDVKM. The junction had 15 bases not matched to a gene; V was cut back by 3 bases and J by 5 bases. The CDR3 length is 18 residues. CDR3 DNA sequence: TGTGCCAGCAGTTTTTCGGGGACAGGGGAAGTTTTGTTGTATGGCTACACCTTC. Amino acid sequence: CASSFSGTGEVLLYGYTF.

The V gene is TRBV28, the J gene TRBJ1-1, with 8 bases fitting TRBD1. Germline assignment: CDR1 MDHEN and CDR2 SYDVKM. The CDR3 has 13 amino acids. Germline trimming cut 7 bases from V and 10 bases from J; bases unmatched to any gene: 11. The CDR3 spells CASKPGGAAGAFF. DNA for the CDR3: TGTGCCAGCAAGCCAGGGGGCGCTGCGGGAGCTTTCTTT. The variable domain in full, with the rest retrieved from reference TRBV28 and TRBJ1-1, is DVKVTQSSRYLVKRTGEKVFLECVQDMDHENMFWYRQDPGLGLRLIYFSYDVKMKEKGDIPEGYSVSREKKERFSLILESASTNQTSMYLCASKPGGAAGAFFGQGTRLTVV.

The chain recombines TRBV15 with TRBJ2-7, with 11 bases fitting TRBD2. The V gene end was trimmed by 6 bases and the J gene end by 6 bases; junction bases not matched to a gene: 13. The CDR3 is made up of 16 amino acids. CDR1 LNHNV and CDR2 YYDKDF come from the germline V gene (reference sequence). CDR3 protein: CATSSTSGSGPAEQYF. CDR3 in DNA: TGTGCCACCAGTTCAACTAGCGGGAGCGGCCCGGCCGAGCAGTACTTC.

The chain joins TRBV28 to TRBJ2-1, with 7 positions matching TRBD2. CDR1 is MDHEN, CDR2 SYDVKM, per germline. The J segment lost 4 bases and the V segment lost 5 bases, leaving 11 bases of the junction unmatched. The CDR3 contains 16 residues. The CDR3 region has the DNA TGTGCCAGCAGTCCCCTAAGCGGGAATAGGTACAATGAGCAGTTCTTC. This codes for CASSPLSGNRYNEQFF.

The gene calls are TRBV28 and TRBJ2-7; the match to TRBD1 covers 10 bases. V lost 2 bases and J lost 1; bases outside the gene matches: 5. CDR3 length: 16 amino acids. Germline V lookup: CDR1 MDHEN, CDR2 SYDVKM. CDR3 residues: CASSLQTGGLSYEQYF. CDR3 coding DNA: TGTGCCAGCAGTTTACAGACAGGGGGCCTGTCCTACGAGCAGTACTTC.

The rearrangement links TRBV11-2 to TRBJ1-3; possible D gene TRBD1, 5 bases. The CDR3 loop spans 17 amino acids. CDR1 and CDR2 (germline): SGHAT, FQNNGV. Trimming removed 0 bases at V and 6 bases at J, with 18 bases between. CDR3 sequence: CASSLDPWSGPENTIYF. In DNA, the CDR3 is TGTGCCAGCAGCTTAGATCCGTGGTCAGGGCCTGAAAACACCATATATTTT.

This sequence joins TRBV27 and TRBJ2-7, with D unclear. CDR3 length: 17 amino acids. V was pared by 4 bases and J by 2 bases, with 21 bases between. Germline V CDR1 and CDR2: MNHEY, SMNVEV (reference sequence). CDR3 sequence (DNA): TGTGCCAGCAGTTACCGCGTAGTCAGCGAACCCACCTACGAGCAGTACTTC. It is translated as CASSYRVVSEPTYEQYF.

The chain recombines TRBV19 with TRBJ2-1, with 10 nucleotides matching TRBD2. Germline CDR1 is LNHDA and CDR2 is SQIVND (reference sequence). CDR3 size: 16 residues. Unmatched junction bases numbered 8, after V lost 2 bases and J lost 7 bases. The CDR3 here is CASSISGSGRGNEQFF. The CDR3 bases are TGTGCCAGTAGTATATCCGGGAGCGGGAGGGGTAATGAGCAGTTCTTC.

This chain connects TRBV18 to TRBJ2-7, with TRBD1 matching over 8 bases. Germline assignment: CDR1 KGHSH and CDR2 LQKENI. CDR3 length: 13 residues. The V and J ends lost 3 bases and 5 bases, in that order; junction bases with no gene match: 3. CDR3 DNA sequence: TGTGCCAGCTCACCGAAGACAGGGGACGAGCAGTACTTC. It encodes CASSPKTGDEQYF.

This clone was recorded once. The rearrangement joins TRBV7-2 to TRBJ2-3; TRBD2 matches 8 bases. The CDR3 totals 16 residues. V dropped 3 bases and J dropped 4; count of bases not matched to a gene: 9. Germline V lookup: CDR1 SGHTA, CDR2 FQGNSA. The DNA of the CDR3 is TGTGCCAGCAGCTTTAGCGGGATCATCGGGGCAGATACGCAGTATTTT. This translates into CASSFSGIIGADTQYF.

This clone was counted only a few times. This chain joins TRBV20-1 and TRBJ2-2, with D perhaps matching TRBD2 (5 bases). The CDR3 totals 15 residues. The germline CDR1 and CDR2 sequences are DFQATT and SNEGSKA (reference sequence). Trimming removed 3 bases from V and 0 bases from J, with 11 bases in between. The CDR3 region is CSASSSGPNTGELFF. The CDR3 DNA is TGCAGTGCTAGTAGCAGCGGTCCGAACACCGGGGAGCTGTTTTTT.